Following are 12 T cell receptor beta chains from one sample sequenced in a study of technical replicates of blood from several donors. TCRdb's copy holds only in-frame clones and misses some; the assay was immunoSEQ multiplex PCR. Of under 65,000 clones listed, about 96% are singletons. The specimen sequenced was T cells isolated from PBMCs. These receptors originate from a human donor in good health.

Here the CDR3 DNA reads TGTGCCAGTAGTATCGGGAACACTGAAGCTTTCTTT. Amino acids: CASSIGNTEAFF. The chain has TRBV19 and TRBJ1-1; no clear D gene. V shed 3 bases and J shed 1 base, with 3 bases lying between them. Germline CDR1 and CDR2: LNHDA and SQIVND (reference sequence). The CDR3 totals 12 residues.

In DNA, the CDR3 is TGCGCCAGCAGCTTGGACGGGAATCAGCCCCAGCATTTT. It yields the protein CASSLDGNQPQHF. The rearrangement joins TRBV5-1 to TRBJ1-5, with D hard to call. Germline V gene lookup returns CDR1 SGHRS and CDR2 YFSETQ. This CDR3 has 13 residues. V was trimmed by 0 bases and J by 4 bases, leaving 5 bases between them.

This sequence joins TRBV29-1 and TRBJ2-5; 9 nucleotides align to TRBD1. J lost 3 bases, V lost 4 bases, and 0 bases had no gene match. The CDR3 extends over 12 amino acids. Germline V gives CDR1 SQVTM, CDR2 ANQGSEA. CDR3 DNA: TGCAGCGTTGGGACAGGGGAAGAGACCCAGTACTTC. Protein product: CSVGTGEETQYF.

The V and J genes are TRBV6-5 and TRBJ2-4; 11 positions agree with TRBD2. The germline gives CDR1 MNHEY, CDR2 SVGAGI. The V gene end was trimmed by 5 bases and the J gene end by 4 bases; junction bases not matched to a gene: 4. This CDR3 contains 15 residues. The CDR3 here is CASSPLAGGKNIQYF. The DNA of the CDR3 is TGTGCCAGCAGTCCTCTAGCGGGGGGAAAAAACATTCAGTACTTC.

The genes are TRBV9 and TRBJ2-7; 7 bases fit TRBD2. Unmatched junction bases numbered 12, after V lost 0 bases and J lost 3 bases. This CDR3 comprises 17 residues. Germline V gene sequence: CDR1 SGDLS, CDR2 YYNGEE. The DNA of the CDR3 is TGTGCCAGCAGCGTAGCTCCTGGGGCAGCGGGGAACTACGAGCAGTACTTC. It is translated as CASSVAPGAAGNYEQYF. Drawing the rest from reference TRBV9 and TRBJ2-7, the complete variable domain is DSGVTQTPKHLITATGQRVTLRCSPRSGDLSVYWYQQSLDQGLQFLIQYYNGEERAKGNILERFSAQQFPDLHSELNLSSLELGDSALYFCASSVAPGAAGNYEQYFGPGTRLTVT.

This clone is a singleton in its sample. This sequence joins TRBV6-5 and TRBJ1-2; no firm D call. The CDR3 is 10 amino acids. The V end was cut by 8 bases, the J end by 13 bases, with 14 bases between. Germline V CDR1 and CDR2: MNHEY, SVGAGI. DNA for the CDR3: TGTGCCAGCTACATAGCCCATCCCACCTTC. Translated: CASYIAHPTF.

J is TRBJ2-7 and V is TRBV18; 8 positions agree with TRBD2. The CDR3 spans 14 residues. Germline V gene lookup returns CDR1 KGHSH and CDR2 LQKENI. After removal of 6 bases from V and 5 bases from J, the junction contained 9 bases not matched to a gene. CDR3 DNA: TGTGCCAGCTCCCCTTCGGGAGGGCCTAACGAGCAGTACTTC. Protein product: CASSPSGGPNEQYF. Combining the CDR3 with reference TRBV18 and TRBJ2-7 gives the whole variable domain NAGVMQNPRHLVRRRGQEARLRCSPMKGHSHVYWYRQLPEEGLKFMVYLQKENIIDESGMPKERFSAEFPKEGPSILRIQQVVRGDSAAYFCASSPSGGPNEQYFGPGTRLTVT.

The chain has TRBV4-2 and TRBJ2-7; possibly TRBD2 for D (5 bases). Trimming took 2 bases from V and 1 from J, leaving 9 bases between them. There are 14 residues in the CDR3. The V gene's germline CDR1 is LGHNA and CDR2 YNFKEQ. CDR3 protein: CASSQSGLSYEQYF. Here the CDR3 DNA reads TGTGCCAGCAGCCAAAGCGGACTGTCCTACGAGCAGTACTTC.

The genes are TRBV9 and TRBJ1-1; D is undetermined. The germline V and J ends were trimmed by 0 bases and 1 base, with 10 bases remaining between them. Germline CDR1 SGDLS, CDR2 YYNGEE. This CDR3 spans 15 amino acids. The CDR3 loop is CASSVALPGNTEAFF. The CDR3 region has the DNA TGTGCCAGCAGCGTAGCTCTCCCCGGGAACACTGAAGCTTTCTTT.

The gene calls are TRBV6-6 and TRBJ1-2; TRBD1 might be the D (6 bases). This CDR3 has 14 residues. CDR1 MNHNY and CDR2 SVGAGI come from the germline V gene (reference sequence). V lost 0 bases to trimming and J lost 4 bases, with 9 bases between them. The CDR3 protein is CASSYSTGPYGYTF. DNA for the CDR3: TGTGCCAGCAGTTACTCGACAGGCCCCTATGGCTACACCTTC.

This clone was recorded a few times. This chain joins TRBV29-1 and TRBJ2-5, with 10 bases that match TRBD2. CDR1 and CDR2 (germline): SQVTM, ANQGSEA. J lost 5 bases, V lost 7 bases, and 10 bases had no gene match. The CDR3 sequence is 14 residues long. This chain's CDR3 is CSAGGLARGETQYF. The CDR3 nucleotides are TGCAGCGCCGGGGGACTAGCGAGGGGGGAGACCCAGTACTTC.

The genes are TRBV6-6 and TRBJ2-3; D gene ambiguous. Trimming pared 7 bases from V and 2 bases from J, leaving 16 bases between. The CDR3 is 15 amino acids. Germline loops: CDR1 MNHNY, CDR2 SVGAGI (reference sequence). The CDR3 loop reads CASTPRSLSTDTQYF. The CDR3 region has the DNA TGTGCCAGCACCCCGAGGTCCTTGTCCACAGATACGCAGTATTTT.